By frequency in the sample, the clone carrying this T cell receptor beta chain is medium-sized. This entry belongs to a study of blood T cell repertoires in COVID-19. Looking at the study overall: The origin of the acute and convalescent COVID-19 samples was the United States, Italy and Spain.

Per the authors' pipeline: Estimated nucleated cell counts came from reference gene primer amplification. The assay was immunoSEQ multiplex PCR, and TCRdb's table has in-frame clones only and misses some. The DNA gave D and trimming, while V, J and clone size come from that table. The repertoire includes about 41,000 clones, nearly 90% of them detected once, and around 4.5% sits in the top ten. CDR1 is SGHVS, CDR2 FNYEAQ, per germline. Trimming shortened V by 5 bases and J by 0 bases, and 7 bases separated the two germline ends. This CDR3 is built from 13 residues. This chain links TRBV7-6 with TRBJ2-5; maybe TRBD2 (5 bases). The specimen sequenced was peripheral blood. The clonotype comes from a man aged 60-69 years with acute or convalescent COVID-19. The CDR3 here is CASSLSDQETQYF. The DNA for the CDR3 is TGTGCCAGCAGCCTTAGCGACCAAGAGACCCAGTACTTC.